This T cell receptor beta chain was sequenced during a study of T cell responses to AZD1222 COVID-19 vaccine. Method: immunoSEQ multiplex PCR; TCRdb's copy keeps in-frame clones and lacks some. The table lists about 120,000 clones, roughly 90% of them singletons. Germline values: CDR1 MNHEY, CDR2 SVGEGT. The V end lost 2 bases, the J end lost 6 bases, and 11 bases lay between the germline ends. The CDR3 totals 13 residues. The material sequenced was peripheral blood, taken on day 0 of AZD1222 vaccination. This sequence originates from an adult in good health. This sequence joins TRBV6-2 or TRBV6-3 and TRBJ2-7, with D tentatively TRBD1 or TRBD2 (6 bases each). Written as DNA, the CDR3 is TGTGCCAGCAGTTACGTAGGAGGGGGCGAGCAGTACTTC. This gives the protein CASSYVGGGEQYF.